The 8 T cell receptor beta chains below were found in one sample sequenced in a study of post-analysis software for immune sequencing data. Study-level points and caveats: Patients showed TRBV5-6, TRBV5-1 and TRBV20-1 among a few TRBV segments more frequent than in controls.

Unique molecular identifiers tagged the TCR beta cDNA libraries. One entry per CDR3 protein, called by TCRdb with MiXCR from the PCR reads. The repertoire holds almost 700,000 distinct CDR3 sequences, with about 60% as singletons. These receptors' antigens are unknown. Sequencing input: blood. The receptors were sampled from a girl aged 2 to 9 with multiple sclerosis.

This chain joins TRBV7-2 and TRBJ2-1, with D perhaps TRBD1 (6 bases). Germline CDR1 reads SGHTA; CDR2 reads FQGNSA. V lost 3 bases to trimming and J lost 9 bases, with 18 bases between them. The CDR3 extends over 15 amino acids. The chain's CDR3 is CASSFGARTVSEQFF. The CDR3 DNA reads as TGTGCCAGCAGCTTTGGGGCTCGGACAGTTAGTGAGCAGTTCTTC. The full variable domain, completed using reference TRBV7-2 and TRBJ2-1, is GAGVSQSPSNKVTEKGKDVELRCDPISGHTALYWYRQSLGQGLEFLIYFQGNSAPDKSGLPSDRFSAERTGGSVSTLTIQRTQQEDSAVYLCASSFGARTVSEQFFGPGTRLTVL.

This clonotype was observed once. The chain has TRBV5-1 and TRBJ2-3; no firm D call. The germline CDR1 and CDR2 sequences are SGHRS and YFSETQ. V shed 1 base and J shed 0 bases, with 9 bases lying between them. There are 15 residues in the CDR3. This CDR3 is CASSLKAASTDTQYF. The CDR3 bases are TGCGCCAGCAGCTTGAAAGCAGCTAGCACAGATACGCAGTATTTT. Full variable domain (remainder filled in from reference TRBV5-1 and TRBJ2-3): KAGVTQTPRYLIKTRGQQVTLSCSPISGHRSVSWYQQTPGQGLQFLFEYFSETQRNKGNFPGRFSGRQFSNSRSEMNVSTLELGDSALYLCASSLKAASTDTQYFGPGTRLTVL.

The J gene is TRBJ1-2, the V gene TRBV5-1; D is possibly TRBD1 (5 bases). V was shortened by 0 bases and J by 4 bases, with 13 bases between the two germline ends. The CDR3 extends over 15 amino acids. CDR1 is SGHRS and CDR2 is YFSETQ in the germline V gene. The CDR3: CASSLAGGEPYGYTF. In nucleotides, the CDR3 is TGCGCCAGCAGCTTGGCCGGAGGGGAACCCTATGGCTACACCTTC. Full variable domain (missing parts from reference TRBV5-1 and TRBJ1-2): KAGVTQTPRYLIKTRGQQVTLSCSPISGHRSVSWYQQTPGQGLQFLFEYFSETQRNKGNFPGRFSGRQFSNSRSEMNVSTLELGDSALYLCASSLAGGEPYGYTFGSGTRLTVV.

This chain uses TRBV7-9 with TRBJ1-4; D remains ambiguous. Germline V gives CDR1 SEHNR, CDR2 FQNEAQ (reference sequence). V gave up 2 bases and J gave up 9 bases, with 7 bases separating them. CDR3 length: 12 residues. The CDR3 region has the DNA TGTGCCAGCAGCTTAAGAGGACAAAAACTGTTTTTT. It yields the protein CASSLRGQKLFF.

This clonotype appeared a few times. This chain links TRBV10-2 with TRBJ1-2; D gene unclear. Germline CDR1 WSHSY, CDR2 SAAADI. Deletions cut 0 bases from V and 8 bases from J, with 13 bases between. The CDR3 runs 14 residues. Written as DNA, the CDR3 is TGCGCCAGCAGTGAGTCCTCGGGTCGGCGGGGCTACACCTTC. Protein product: CASSESSGRRGYTF.

The chain links TRBV29-1 to TRBJ1-1, with 8 bases identical to TRBD1. CDR1 is SQVTM, CDR2 ANQGSEA, per germline. The CDR3 is made up of 13 amino acids. The V and J ends lost 7 bases and 5 bases, in that order; junction bases with no gene match: 9. The CDR3 reads CSATGQGFTEAFF. Written as DNA, the CDR3 is TGCAGCGCCACTGGACAGGGCTTTACTGAAGCTTTCTTT.

This clonotype appeared a few times. This CDR3 reads CASSLRLAGGVETQYF. As DNA, the CDR3 is TGTGCCAGCAGCCTGAGACTAGCGGGAGGGGTAGAGACCCAGTACTTC. The J gene is TRBJ2-5, the V gene TRBV5-4; 14 positions agree with TRBD2. Germline loops: CDR1 SGHNT, CDR2 YYREEE (reference sequence). The V and J ends lost 4 bases and 4 bases, in that order; junction bases with no gene match: 6. The CDR3 covers 16 residues.

This chain connects TRBV29-1 to TRBJ2-1, with 12 bases matching TRBD2. The CDR3 consists of 16 residues. Germline V gene lookup returns CDR1 SQVTM and CDR2 ANQGSEA. Trimming cost V 2 bases and J 6 bases; bases outside gene matches: 8. The CDR3 reads CSVEKLAGGHSNEQFF. CDR3 coding DNA: TGCAGCGTTGAAAAGCTAGCGGGGGGGCATAGCAATGAGCAGTTCTTC.